A selection of T cell receptor beta chains follows, all from one sample in a study of neoadjuvant anti-PD-1 for oral cavity cancer. Measured with immunoSEQ multiplex PCR; TCRdb has only the in-frame clones, and not every one. In the table there are approximately 9,700 clones, about 70% of which are singletons. The starting material was PBMCs, obtained after nivolumab (anti-PD-1) treatment. Receptors were obtained from a person aged 40 to 85 with oral cavity squamous cell carcinoma. CDR3s include the opening cysteine and the closing phenylalanine or tryptophan. A D gene is named only where the DNA matches it firmly. Some rows have no size entry. The others give once, few or many, or a class for an expanded clone.

cdr3_nt cdr3_aa j_call v_call d_call clone_size
TGTGCCAGCAGCCCTGAATTGCGGCTCACTGAAGCTTTCTTT CASSPELRLTEAFF TRBJ1-1 TRBV5-8 - -
TGTGCCAGCACTTGGGACGGATCCTACGAGCAGTACTTC CASTWDGSYEQYF TRBJ2-7 TRBV6-1 - -
TGTGCCAGCAGCCCCCTGGGCCGGGACAGGGCCTTCTACGAGCAGTACTTC CASSPLGRDRAFYEQYF TRBJ2-7 TRBV7-8 TRBD1 -
TGCGCCAGCAGCTTGGCCCCTCGGGATCCCGGGGAGCTGTTTTTT CASSLAPRDPGELFF TRBJ2-2 TRBV5-1 - once
TGCAGCGTTGTGCAGGGGCTAACCACTGAAGCTTTCTTT CSVVQGLTTEAFF TRBJ1-1 TRBV29-1 - -
TGTGCCAGCACTTCCCGGAGCGGGGGCGCTGAAGCTTTCTTT CASTSRSGGAEAFF TRBJ1-1 TRBV2 - -
TGTGCCTGGAGTCTGGGCTACGAGCAGTACTTC CAWSLGYEQYF TRBJ2-7 TRBV30 - -
TGCGCCAGCAGTTCGACCAGCGGACAGCAGAACACTGAAGCTTTCTTT CASSSTSGQQNTEAFF TRBJ1-1 TRBV5-1 - -
TGCGCCAGCAGCCGGTGGTTAGACTATGGCTACACCTTC CASSRWLDYGYTF TRBJ1-2 TRBV5-1 - few
TGCAGCGTCGAAACCAGAGACTTCCCTAACTATGGCTACACCTTC CSVETRDFPNYGYTF TRBJ1-2 TRBV29-1 - -
TGTGCCAGCAGCTCCAGCGGGAGACCCTACAATGAGCAGTTCTTC CASSSSGRPYNEQFF TRBJ2-1 TRBV28 TRBD2 -
TGTGCCAGCAGCTCCCCGACAGGGGCGGGGACTGAAGCTTTCTTT CASSSPTGAGTEAFF TRBJ1-1 TRBV11-2 TRBD1 -
TGTGCCAGCAGGCCTAACGGAGATCGGGAGCAGTTCTTC CASRPNGDREQFF TRBJ2-1 TRBV6-5 - -
TGTGCCAGCCGCCTGACTGACAGGGCTGGCGAGCAGTACTTC CASRLTDRAGEQYF TRBJ2-7 TRBV7-2 TRBD1 -
TGTGCCAGCACGGCGGGACTTTCGTACCAAGAGACCCAGTACTTC CASTAGLSYQETQYF TRBJ2-5 TRBV2 - -
TGTGCCAGCTCACCCAAACAGACCCAGTACTTC CASSPKQTQYF TRBJ2-5 TRBV18 - -
TGCGCCAGCAGTCAAACCCCCAAGGAGGGGAACCCCCCAGATACGCAGTATTTT CASSQTPKEGNPPDTQYF TRBJ2-3 TRBV23-1 - once
TGTGCCAGCAGTTTATCGATAGCGGGAGGGCCGATCGAGCAGTACTTC CASSLSIAGGPIEQYF TRBJ2-7 TRBV27 TRBD2 -
TGTGCCAGCAGGAGACCGCTACCCGGGGTAATGAACACTGAAGCTTTCTTT CASRRPLPGVMNTEAFF TRBJ1-1 TRBV28 - -
TGTGCCAGCAGTGACAATGACTTGCAGCCCCAGCATTTT CASSDNDLQPQHF TRBJ1-5 TRBV6-6 - -
TGTGCCAGCAGTTGGAGGGAGCCCCAGCATTTT CASSWREPQHF TRBJ1-5 TRBV28 - -
TGTGCCAGCAGTTACTCAGGAGAGGGGGCCGCCTATGGCTACACCTTC CASSYSGEGAAYGYTF TRBJ1-2 TRBV6-5 TRBD1 few
TGTGCCAGCAGCTTAGCGACAGACAGGCCGAACACTGAAGCTTTCTTT CASSLATDRPNTEAFF TRBJ1-1 TRBV7-6 - -
TGTGCCAGCAGCTTGGCGGGCTCTGGAAACACCATATATTTT CASSLAGSGNTIYF TRBJ1-3 TRBV5-6 - few
TGTGCCAGTAGGACACCAGGGGGCGCGGGTCAGCCCCAGCATTTT CASRTPGGAGQPQHF TRBJ1-5 TRBV19 TRBD1 -
TGCGCCAGCAGGCCTTTTGGGCAGCAAAACTATGGCTACACCTTC CASRPFGQQNYGYTF TRBJ1-2 TRBV5-1 - -
TGTGCCAGCAGCTTAGGTAAATCGAGCTCCTACAATGAGCAGTTCTTC CASSLGKSSSYNEQFF TRBJ2-1 TRBV11-2 - -
TGTGCCAGTAGTCCTGGACAGGGGCACTACAATGAGCAGTTCTTC CASSPGQGHYNEQFF TRBJ2-1 TRBV19 TRBD1 -
TGTGCCAGCAGTGAATCCGGGACAGGGTACGTCGGGGAGCTGTTTTTT CASSESGTGYVGELFF TRBJ2-2 TRBV6-1 TRBD1 few
TGTGCCAGAGGGGGGGGACGGAGGATAATTTCACCCCTCCACTTT CARGGGRRIISPLHF TRBJ1-6 TRBV2 - once
TGCGCCAGCAGCTTGCAAGCGGGATGGAATAATGAGCAGTTCTTC CASSLQAGWNNEQFF TRBJ2-1 TRBV5-1 TRBD2 -
TGTGCCAGCAGCTTCGTGCCGGGACTAGTTGCCGGGGAGCTGTTTTTT CASSFVPGLVAGELFF TRBJ2-2 TRBV7-9 TRBD2 -